This TCR beta chain was identified in a study of T-cell reconstitution after alpha-beta-depleted transplantation in children. Unique molecular identifiers were incorporated during preparation of the TCRbeta library. TCRdb redid the calling of the PCR reads with MiXCR, one entry per CDR3 protein. The sample lists roughly 300,000 distinct CDR3 sequences; under 14% were seen once. In this sample, this clonotype turned up many times. Antigen specificity is unknown. The CDR3 is 13 residues long. The germline V gene has CDR1 DFQATT and CDR2 SNEGSKA (reference sequence). Trimming at V came to 4 bases and at J to 4 bases, leaving 6 bases not matched to a gene. General study points: T-cell counts and diversity at one year post-transplant came mainly from newly produced T cells. It was reported that alpha-beta T cells came from several hundred expanded graft clones (about two months after transplant). Elevated TCRbeta diversity at day 60 was traced, in some patients, to surviving recipient T cells and thymic progenitors.

The specimen comprised peripheral blood, sampled 180 days after TCRalphabeta/CD19-depleted stem cell transplant. This receptor was identified in a male patient between 2 and 15 years old who had a stem cell transplant for chronic granulomatous disease, so the T cells may come from the graft donor. This rearrangement joins TRBV20-1 to TRBJ2-5; 7 bases match TRBD2. CDR3 in DNA: TGCAGTGCTAATGGGGGGGGAGGAGAGACCCAGTACTTC. Translating gives CSANGGGGETQYF.